This is a list of T cell receptor beta chains from one sample in a study of blood T cells in healthy people across ages. One entry per CDR3 protein results from TCRdb running MiXCR on the 5' RACE reads. Among roughly 830,000 distinct CDR3 sequences listed, under 80% were seen once. Sequencing was performed on blood. The receptors come from a man under 40 in good health. CDR3s include the opening cysteine and the closing phenylalanine or tryptophan. Fields, in order: D gene, V gene, J gene, clone size, CDR3 protein, CDR3 DNA. A D gene is named only where the DNA matches it firmly. The listing skips clone size in some rows; elsewhere it reads once, few, many or a size class.

TRBD2	TRBV6-5	TRBJ2-1	NA	CASSLTWGGSHNEQFF	TGTGCCAGCAGCCTCACCTGGGGGGGGTCTCACAATGAGCAGTTCTTC
NA	TRBV29-1	TRBJ2-1	once	CSVARQLDNEQFF	TGCAGCGTAGCAAGACAATTGGACAATGAGCAGTTCTTC
TRBD2	TRBV5-1	TRBJ2-7	once	CASRTSGDSYEQYF	TGCGCCAGCCGGACTAGCGGGGATTCCTACGAGCAGTACTTC
NA	TRBV7-2	TRBJ2-1	many	CASSTDSYEQFF	TGTGCCAGCAGCACGGACTCCTATGAGCAGTTCTTC
TRBD1	TRBV20-1	TRBJ1-4	NA	CSARSHRGGTNEKLFF	TGCAGTGCCCGGTCCCACAGGGGGGGAACTAATGAAAAACTGTTTTTT
NA	TRBV20-1	TRBJ2-7	NA	CSARGTQGGYNEQYF	TGCAGTGCTAGAGGAACACAGGGCGGCTACAATGAGCAGTACTTC
NA	TRBV9	TRBJ1-2	few	CASSGRGERGYTF	TGTGCCAGCAGCGGAAGGGGGGAGCGAGGCTACACCTTC
TRBD1	TRBV4-2	TRBJ1-2	few	CASSQTGSDGYTF	TGTGCCAGCAGCCAGACAGGGTCTGATGGCTACACCTTC
TRBD2	TRBV7-2	TRBJ2-5	once	CASSALLAEGTQYF	TGTGCCAGCAGCGCTTTACTAGCGGAGGGGACCCAGTACTTC
NA	TRBV10-3	TRBJ2-5	NA	CAIGLAETQYF	TGTGCCATCGGGCTTGCGGAGACCCAGTACTTC
NA	TRBV4-3	TRBJ2-1	few	CASSQDGGAGANEQFF	TGCGCCAGCAGCCAAGATGGGGGAGCGGGTGCAAATGAGCAGTTCTTC
TRBD2	TRBV10-3	TRBJ2-1	few	CAIRPGLAAPNEQFF	TGTGCCATCAGACCGGGACTAGCGGCCCCCAATGAGCAGTTCTTC
NA	TRBV12-3/TRBV12-4	TRBJ2-6	NA	CASSLWSGSSGANVLTF	TGTGCCAGCAGTTTATGGTCAGGAAGCTCTGGGGCCAACGTCCTGACTTTC
NA	TRBV2	TRBJ1-6	few	CASIRTDTYNSPLHF	TGTGCCAGCATTAGGACAGATACCTATAATTCACCCCTCCACTTT
NA	TRBV10-3	TRBJ2-4	NA	CAIKVGDGREQYF	TGTGCCATCAAGGTGGGGGACGGTAGGGAGCAGTACTTC
NA	TRBV5-1	TRBJ1-5	once	CASSPVGGGNQPQHF	TGCGCCAGCAGCCCTGTGGGGGGCGGCAATCAGCCCCAGCATTTT
NA	TRBV7-2	TRBJ2-7	NA	CASSLAQQYEQYF	TGTGCCAGCAGCTTAGCCCAGCAGTACGAGCAGTACTTC
TRBD2	TRBV6-5	TRBJ2-3	NA	CASSRGEYTNTQYF	TGTGCCAGCAGCCGGGGGGAGTACACAAATACGCAGTATTTT
NA	TRBV12-3/TRBV12-4	TRBJ1-1	NA	CASSSAMREAFF	TGTGCCAGCAGTTCGGCCATGCGGGAAGCTTTCTTT
NA	TRBV4-1	TRBJ1-4	NA	CASSQSVLAVGEKLFF	TGCGCCAGCAGCCAAAGTGTTTTAGCTGTTGGTGAAAAACTGTTTTTT
NA	TRBV6-2/TRBV6-3	TRBJ1-5	NA	CASSVGNMGNQPRHF	TGTGCCAGCAGTGTCGGAAATATGGGGAATCAGCCCCGGCATTTT
NA	TRBV12-3/TRBV12-4	TRBJ2-7	many	CASSLGLLSSYEQYF	TGTGCCAGCAGTTTAGGGCTCCTTAGCTCCTACGAGCAGTACTTC
NA	TRBV28	TRBJ1-2	NA	CASSLLGHLYGYTF	TGTGCCAGCAGTTTATTGGGACACCTCTATGGCTACACCTTC
NA	TRBV28	TRBJ2-5	NA	CASSPPGIGGGYQETQYF	TGTGCCAGCAGCCCCCCAGGGATAGGGGGAGGGTACCAAGAGACCCAGTACTTC
TRBD2	TRBV12-3/TRBV12-4	TRBJ2-7	few	CASSGGLSSYEQYF	TGTGCCAGTTCCGGGGGGTTGAGCTCCTACGAGCAGTACTTC
TRBD2	TRBV9	TRBJ2-1	NA	CASSVLGGGFVGEQFF	TGTGCCAGCAGCGTGCTCGGCGGGGGGTTTGTGGGTGAGCAGTTCTTC
NA	TRBV7-2	TRBJ2-1	few	CASSLLDSLNNEQFF	TGTGCCAGCAGCTTGCTGGACAGTCTTAACAATGAGCAGTTCTTC
NA	TRBV6-2/TRBV6-3	TRBJ2-5	NA	CASTSLRQYF	TGTGCCAGCACTTCGTTGCGGCAGTACTTC
NA	TRBV5-1	TRBJ2-5	NA	CASSLRLRRGDQETQYF	TGCGCCAGCAGCTTGAGGCTTCGGCGGGGAGACCAAGAGACCCAGTACTTC
NA	TRBV27	TRBJ1-4	few	CASREGRFNEKLFF	TGTGCCAGCAGGGAGGGACGATTTAATGAAAAACTGTTTTTT
TRBD2	TRBV9	TRBJ2-5	NA	CASSVREGPGETQYF	TGTGCCAGCAGCGTCAGGGAGGGGCCAGGAGAGACCCAGTACTTC
TRBD1	TRBV20-1	TRBJ2-7	NA	CSAYPDREREQYF	TGCAGTGCTTACCCGGACAGGGAACGCGAGCAGTACTTC
NA	TRBV18	TRBJ1-2	NA	CASSPGSSYGYTF	TGTGCCAGCTCACCGGGCAGCTCCTATGGCTACACCTTC
NA	TRBV6-5	TRBJ1-2	NA	CASSQGHHYGYTF	TGTGCCAGCAGTCAGGGACACCACTATGGCTACACCTTC
TRBD2	TRBV6-4	TRBJ2-3	few	CASSDGGGGATDTQYF	TGTGCCAGCAGTGACGGTGGCGGGGGGGCCACAGATACGCAGTATTTT
TRBD2	TRBV6-6	TRBJ2-7	NA	CASSPLSSGGEQYF	TGTGCCAGCAGCCCCTTAAGTAGCGGGGGAGAGCAGTACTTC
NA	TRBV14	TRBJ2-7	NA	CASSQDRMPEQYF	TGTGCCAGCAGCCAAGATCGGATGCCCGAGCAGTACTTC